The 9 T cell receptor beta chains in this list originate from one sample, sequenced in a study of regulatory T cells in long-lasting Graves disease. Indicated time point: newly diagnosed GD, antithyroid drugs for less than 3 months. The authors made the TCR library using RNA they extracted from PBMCs. Relying on iRepertoire HTBI primers and Arm-PCR of CDR3 regions, the team built TCR beta libraries. TCRdb re-derived calls from the multiplex PCR reads in MiXCR, one entry per CDR3 protein. The table includes about 240,000 distinct CDR3 sequences, 20% detected once. The sample here was peripheral blood mononuclear cells (PBMCs), taken at new diagnosis, from a patient treated with antithyroid drugs. These receptors originate from a female donor with Graves disease.

This clonotype was seen ten or more times. This sequence joins TRBV12-3 or TRBV12-4 and TRBJ1-1; possible D gene TRBD1, 5 bases. Trimming stripped 4 bases from V and 3 bases from J, with 12 bases between. This CDR3 comprises 14 residues. This CDR3 is CASSSSTGHTEAFF. CDR3 DNA sequence: TGTGCCAGCAGTTCGTCCACAGGCCACACTGAAGCTTTCTTT.

At least ten counts were recorded for this clonotype. The chain is built from TRBV12-3 or TRBV12-4 and TRBJ2-1; TRBD2 aligns across 9 bases. The CDR3 has 16 amino acids. The trim removed 5 bases at V and 8 bases at J, leaving 13 bases unmatched. CDR3 DNA: TGTGCCAGCAGTGGGGGAGCGGGAGGCAGTTCGGATGAGCAGTTCTTC. Translation gives CASSGGAGGSSDEQFF.

The sample holds many counts of this clonotype. The rearrangement links TRBV6-1 to TRBJ2-2; D perhaps matches TRBD2 (6 bases). Per germline, CDR1 MNHNS and CDR2 SASEGT. The germline V and J ends were trimmed by 6 bases and 0 bases, with 17 bases remaining between them. The CDR3 contains 17 residues. CDR3 sequence: CASRDGGSFANTGELFF. DNA of the CDR3: TGTGCCAGCAGGGATGGGGGGTCGTTCGCGAACACCGGGGAGCTGTTTTTT.

This clonotype has a count of ten or more. The chain links TRBV14 to TRBJ2-1, with a tentative D call TRBD1 (6 bases). This CDR3 has 19 amino acids. V shed 3 bases and J shed 0 bases, with 21 bases lying between them. The germline CDR1 and CDR2 sequences are SGHDN and FVKESK. The CDR3 reads CASSHYGGGTRDSYNEQFF. The CDR3 DNA reads TGTGCCAGCAGCCATTATGGAGGTGGGACACGCGACTCCTACAATGAGCAGTTCTTC.

As for this clonotype: Being one base from a much bigger clone, this may be a read error. V gene TRBV7-2 combines with J gene TRBJ2-4; D might be TRBD2 (6 bases). V was cut by 5 bases and J by 5 bases, with 13 bases left in between. The CDR3 is made up of 14 amino acids. Germline V gene sequence: CDR1 SGHTA, CDR2 FQGNSA. CDR3 region: CASSQRAAENIQYF. DNA of the CDR3: TGTGCCAGCAGCCAGCGGGCCGCCGAAAACATTCAGTACTTC.

This clonotype was seen at least ten times. This chain's CDR3 is CASSPPRAGSTDTQYF. For the CDR3, the DNA is TGTGCCAGCTCACCACCTCGTGCAGGGAGCACAGATACGCAGTATTTT. The chain combines TRBV18 with TRBJ2-3, with TRBD1 as a possible D gene (5 bases). The CDR3 runs to 16 residues. The V end was cut by 0 bases, the J end by 0 bases, with 10 bases between. Germline assignment: CDR1 KGHSH and CDR2 LQKENI.

V and J are TRBV2 and TRBJ2-7; 9 bases are shared with TRBD1. With 3 bases clipped from V and 6 bases from J, the junction kept 6 bases outside the gene matches. The CDR3 consists of 14 residues. From germline, CDR1 is SNHLY and CDR2 FYNNEI. The CDR3 DNA sequence: TGTGCCAGCAGTGACACAGGGGGCGGCCGCGAGCAGTACTTC. Amino acids: CASSDTGGGREQYF.

This clonotype came up many times. The V gene is TRBV20-1, the J gene TRBJ1-1, with 9 bases lining up with TRBD1. Germline values: CDR1 DFQATT, CDR2 SNEGSKA (reference sequence). Losses at the gene ends were 5 bases for V and 5 bases for J; bases not matched to a gene: 9. The CDR3 runs to 14 residues. The CDR3 is CSAEGRQGGTEAFF. In nucleotides, the CDR3 is TGCAGTGCTGAGGGTCGACAGGGGGGGACTGAAGCTTTCTTT.

This clonotype showed up many times. CDR3 sequence: CASSLAAGYFYEQYF. The CDR3, as DNA: TGTGCCAGCAGCTTAGCAGCAGGGTATTTCTACGAGCAGTACTTC. The V gene is TRBV11-2, the J gene TRBJ2-7, with a tentative D call TRBD1 (5 bases). The CDR3 runs to 15 residues. Germline values: CDR1 SGHAT, CDR2 FQNNGV. Between the trimmed V and J ends, which lost 1 base and 3 bases, there was a span of 13 bases.